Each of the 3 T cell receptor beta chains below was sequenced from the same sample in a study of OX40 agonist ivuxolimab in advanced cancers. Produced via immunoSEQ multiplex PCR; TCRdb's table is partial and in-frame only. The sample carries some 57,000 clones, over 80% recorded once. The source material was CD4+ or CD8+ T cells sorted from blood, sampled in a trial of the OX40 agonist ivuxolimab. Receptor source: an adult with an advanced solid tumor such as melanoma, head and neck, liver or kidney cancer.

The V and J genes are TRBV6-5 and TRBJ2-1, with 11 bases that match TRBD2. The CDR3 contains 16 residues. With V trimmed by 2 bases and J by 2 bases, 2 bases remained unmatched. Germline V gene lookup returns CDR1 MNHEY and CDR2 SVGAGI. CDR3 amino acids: CASSYEGLAAYNEQFF. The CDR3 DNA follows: TGTGCCAGCAGTTACGAGGGACTAGCGGCCTACAATGAGCAGTTCTTC.

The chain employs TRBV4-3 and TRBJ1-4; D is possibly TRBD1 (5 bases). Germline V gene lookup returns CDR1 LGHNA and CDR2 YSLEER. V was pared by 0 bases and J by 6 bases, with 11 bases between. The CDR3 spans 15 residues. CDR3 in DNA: TGCGCCAGCAGCCAAGATGCACAGGCCTATGAAAAACTGTTTTTT. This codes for CASSQDAQAYEKLFF.

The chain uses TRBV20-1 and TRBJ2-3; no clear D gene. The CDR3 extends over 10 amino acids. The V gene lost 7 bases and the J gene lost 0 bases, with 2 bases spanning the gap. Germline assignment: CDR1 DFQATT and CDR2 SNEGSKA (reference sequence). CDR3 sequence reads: CSVSTDTQYF. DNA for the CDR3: TGCAGTGTTAGCACAGATACGCAGTATTTT.